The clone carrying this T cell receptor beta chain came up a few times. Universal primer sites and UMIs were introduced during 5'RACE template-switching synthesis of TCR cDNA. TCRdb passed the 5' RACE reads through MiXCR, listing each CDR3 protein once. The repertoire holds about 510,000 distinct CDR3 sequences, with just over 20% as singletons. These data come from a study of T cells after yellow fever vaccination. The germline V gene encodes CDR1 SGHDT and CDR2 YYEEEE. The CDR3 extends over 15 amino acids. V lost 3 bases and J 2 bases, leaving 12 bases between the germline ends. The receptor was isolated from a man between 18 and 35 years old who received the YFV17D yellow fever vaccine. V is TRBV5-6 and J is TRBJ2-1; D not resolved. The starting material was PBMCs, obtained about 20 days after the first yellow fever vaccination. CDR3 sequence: CASSSTPSPYNEQFF. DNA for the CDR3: TGTGCCAGCAGCTCGACACCAAGCCCCTACAATGAGCAGTTCTTC.